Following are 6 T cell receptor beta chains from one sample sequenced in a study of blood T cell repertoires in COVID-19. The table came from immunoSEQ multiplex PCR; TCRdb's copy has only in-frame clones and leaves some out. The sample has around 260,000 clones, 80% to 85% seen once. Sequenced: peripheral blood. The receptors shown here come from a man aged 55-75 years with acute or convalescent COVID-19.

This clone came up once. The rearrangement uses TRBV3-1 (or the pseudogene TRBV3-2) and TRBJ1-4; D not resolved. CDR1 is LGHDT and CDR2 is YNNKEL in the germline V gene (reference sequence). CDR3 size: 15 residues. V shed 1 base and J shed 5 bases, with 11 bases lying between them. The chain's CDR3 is CASSQGERYNEKLFF. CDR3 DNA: TGTGCCAGCAGCCAAGGGGAGCGCTACAATGAAAAACTGTTTTTT.

The CDR3 DNA is TGCAGTGCTAGTAGTCAGGGTCATGGCTACACCTTC. It codes for CSASSQGHGYTF. J is TRBJ1-2 and V is TRBV20-1; maybe TRBD1 (5 bases). CDR3 length equals 12 residues. CDR1 DFQATT and CDR2 SNEGSKA come from the germline V gene (reference sequence). With 3 bases removed from V and 6 bases from J, the gap between germline ends came to 11 bases.

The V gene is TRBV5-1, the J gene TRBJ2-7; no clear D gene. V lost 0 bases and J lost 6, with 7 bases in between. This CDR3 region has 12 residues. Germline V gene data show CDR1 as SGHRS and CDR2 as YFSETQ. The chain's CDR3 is CASSLGVGEQYF. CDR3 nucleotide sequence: TGCGCCAGCAGCTTGGGTGTCGGCGAGCAGTACTTC.

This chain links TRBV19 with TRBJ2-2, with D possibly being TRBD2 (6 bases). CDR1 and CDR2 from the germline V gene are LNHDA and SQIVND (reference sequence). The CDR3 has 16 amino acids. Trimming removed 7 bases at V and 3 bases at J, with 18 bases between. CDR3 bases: TGTGCCAGTACCGGCCGGGCGGGAAGGGACACCGGGGAGCTGTTTTTT. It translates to CASTGRAGRDTGELFF. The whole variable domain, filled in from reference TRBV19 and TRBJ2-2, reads DGGITQSPKYLFRKEGQNVTLSCEQNLNHDAMYWYRQDPGQGLRLIYYSQIVNDFQKGDIAEGYSVSREKKESFPLTVTSAQKNPTAFYLCASTGRAGRDTGELFFGEGSRLTVL.

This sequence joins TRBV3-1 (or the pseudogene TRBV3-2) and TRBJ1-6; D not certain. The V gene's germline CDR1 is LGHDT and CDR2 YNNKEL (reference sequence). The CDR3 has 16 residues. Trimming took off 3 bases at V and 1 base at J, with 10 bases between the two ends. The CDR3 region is CASSQPSRSYNSPLHF. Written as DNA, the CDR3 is TGTGCCAGCAGCCAGCCGTCGAGGTCCTATAATTCACCCCTCCACTTT.

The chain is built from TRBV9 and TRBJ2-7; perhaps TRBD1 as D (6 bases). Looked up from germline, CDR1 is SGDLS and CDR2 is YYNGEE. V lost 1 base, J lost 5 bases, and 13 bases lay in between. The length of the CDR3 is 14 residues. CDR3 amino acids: CASSVSGVEHEQYF. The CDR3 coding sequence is TGTGCCAGCAGCGTATCAGGGGTCGAGCACGAGCAGTACTTC.